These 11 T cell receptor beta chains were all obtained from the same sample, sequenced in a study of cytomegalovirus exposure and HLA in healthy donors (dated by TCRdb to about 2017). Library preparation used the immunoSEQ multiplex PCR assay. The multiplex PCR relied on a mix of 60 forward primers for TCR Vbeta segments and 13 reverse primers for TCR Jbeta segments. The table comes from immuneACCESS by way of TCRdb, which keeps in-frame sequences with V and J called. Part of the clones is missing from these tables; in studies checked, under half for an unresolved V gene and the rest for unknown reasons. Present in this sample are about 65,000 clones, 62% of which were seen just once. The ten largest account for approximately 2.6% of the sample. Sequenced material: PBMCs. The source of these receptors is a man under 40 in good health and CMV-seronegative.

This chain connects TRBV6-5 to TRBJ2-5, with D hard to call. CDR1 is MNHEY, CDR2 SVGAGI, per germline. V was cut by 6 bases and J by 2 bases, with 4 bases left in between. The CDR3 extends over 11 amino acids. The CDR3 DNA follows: TGTGCCAGCAGGGAGCAAGAGACCCAGTACTTC. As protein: CASREQETQYF.

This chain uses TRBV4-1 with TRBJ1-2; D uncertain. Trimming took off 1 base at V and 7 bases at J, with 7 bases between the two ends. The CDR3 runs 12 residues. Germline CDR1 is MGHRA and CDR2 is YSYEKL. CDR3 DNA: TGCGCCAGCAGCCAAGGGGCAGCTGGCTACACCTTC. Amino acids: CASSQGAAGYTF.

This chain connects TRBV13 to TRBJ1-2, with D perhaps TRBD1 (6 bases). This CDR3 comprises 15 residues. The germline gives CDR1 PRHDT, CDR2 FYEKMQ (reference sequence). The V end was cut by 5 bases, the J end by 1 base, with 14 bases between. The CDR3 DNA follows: TGTGCCAGCAGCGCAACCGGGACAAATAACTATGGCTACACCTTC. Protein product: CASSATGTNNYGYTF.

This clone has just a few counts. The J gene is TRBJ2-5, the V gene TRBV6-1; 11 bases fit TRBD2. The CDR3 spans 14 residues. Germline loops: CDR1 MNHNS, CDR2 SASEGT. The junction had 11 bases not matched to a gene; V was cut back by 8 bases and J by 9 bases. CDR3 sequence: CASLETSGVWAQYF. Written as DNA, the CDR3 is TGTGCCAGCCTTGAGACTAGCGGGGTTTGGGCCCAGTACTTC.

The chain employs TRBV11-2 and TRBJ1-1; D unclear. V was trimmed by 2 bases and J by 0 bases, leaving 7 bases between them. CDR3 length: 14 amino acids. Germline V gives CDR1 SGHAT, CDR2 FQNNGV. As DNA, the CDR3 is TGTGCCAGCAGCTTAAACAGAATGAACACTGAAGCTTTCTTT. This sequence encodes CASSLNRMNTEAFF.

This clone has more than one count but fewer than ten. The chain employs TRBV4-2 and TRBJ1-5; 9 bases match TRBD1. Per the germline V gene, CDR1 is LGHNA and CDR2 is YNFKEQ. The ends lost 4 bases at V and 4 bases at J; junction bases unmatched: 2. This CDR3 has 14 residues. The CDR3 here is CASSRGQGNQPQHF. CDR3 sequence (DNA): TGTGCCAGCAGCCGCGGACAGGGGAATCAGCCCCAGCATTTT.

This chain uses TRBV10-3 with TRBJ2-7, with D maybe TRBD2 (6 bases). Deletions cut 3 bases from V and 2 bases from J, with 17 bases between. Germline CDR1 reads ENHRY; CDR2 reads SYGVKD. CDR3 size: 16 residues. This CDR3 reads CAISDPGSGVTYEQYF. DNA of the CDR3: TGTGCCATCAGTGATCCCGGGAGTGGGGTAACCTACGAGCAGTACTTC.

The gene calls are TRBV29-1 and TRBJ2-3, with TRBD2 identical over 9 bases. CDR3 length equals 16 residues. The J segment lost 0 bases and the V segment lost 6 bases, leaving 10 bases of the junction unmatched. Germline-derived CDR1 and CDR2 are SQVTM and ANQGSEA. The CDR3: CSVTGPSGESTDTQYF. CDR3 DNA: TGCAGCGTCACCGGTCCTAGCGGGGAAAGCACAGATACGCAGTATTTT.

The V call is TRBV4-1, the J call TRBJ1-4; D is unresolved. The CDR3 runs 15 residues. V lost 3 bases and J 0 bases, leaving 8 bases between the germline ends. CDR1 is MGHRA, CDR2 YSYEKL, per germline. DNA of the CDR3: TGCGCCAGCAGCCAGGCAAATCCAACTAATGAAAAACTGTTTTTT. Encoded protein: CASSQANPTNEKLFF.

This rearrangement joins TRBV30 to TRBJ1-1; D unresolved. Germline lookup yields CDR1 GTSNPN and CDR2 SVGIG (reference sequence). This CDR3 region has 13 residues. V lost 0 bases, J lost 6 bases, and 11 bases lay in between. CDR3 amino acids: CAWSVADKSEAFF. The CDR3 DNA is TGTGCCTGGAGTGTAGCGGATAAGTCTGAAGCTTTCTTT.

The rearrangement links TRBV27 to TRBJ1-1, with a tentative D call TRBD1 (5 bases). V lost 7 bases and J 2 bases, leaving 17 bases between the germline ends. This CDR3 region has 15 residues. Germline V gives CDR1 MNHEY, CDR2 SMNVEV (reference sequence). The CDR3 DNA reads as TGTGCCAGCATGGAGAGACAGTTACTTAACACTGAAGCTTTCTTT. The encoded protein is CASMERQLLNTEAFF.